This TCR beta chain was obtained from a study of CD8 T cells in ankylosing spondylitis. Details on this clonotype: Its cognate antigen is unknown.

Notes on the study in general: Matched ankylosing spondylitis synovial fluid reportedly showed significant enrichment of disease-linked clones. It appeared that ankylosing spondylitis blood was characterized by a TCR beta motif of fewer than 10 highly homologous variants.

Losses at the gene ends were 2 bases for V and 1 base for J; bases not matched to a gene: 7. Germline values: CDR1 GTSNPN, CDR2 SVGIG (reference sequence). CDR3 length equals 15 residues. TCR beta libraries were made by quantitative 5'-RACE with molecular barcodes. TCRdb processed the 5' RACE reads anew with MiXCR; each CDR3 protein has one entry. The table records a few hundred thousand distinct CDR3 sequences, about 20% of them present only once. The chain couples TRBV30 to TRBJ2-5, with 7 bases that match TRBD2. Material: blood, either unsorted or a sorted T cell fraction (not recorded which). This TCR came from a female donor with ankylosing spondylitis or in good health (not recorded which). For the CDR3, the DNA is TGTGCCTGGAGTCGACTAGCCAACCCCCAAGAGACCCAGTACTTC. This gives the protein CAWSRLANPQETQYF. Filled out from reference TRBV30 and TRBJ2-5, the complete variable domain reads SQTIHQWPATLVQPVGSPLSLECTVEGTSNPNLYWYRQAAGRGLQLLFYSVGIGQISSEVPQNLSASRPQDRQFILSSKKLLLSDSGFYLCAWSRLANPQETQYFGPGTRLLVL.